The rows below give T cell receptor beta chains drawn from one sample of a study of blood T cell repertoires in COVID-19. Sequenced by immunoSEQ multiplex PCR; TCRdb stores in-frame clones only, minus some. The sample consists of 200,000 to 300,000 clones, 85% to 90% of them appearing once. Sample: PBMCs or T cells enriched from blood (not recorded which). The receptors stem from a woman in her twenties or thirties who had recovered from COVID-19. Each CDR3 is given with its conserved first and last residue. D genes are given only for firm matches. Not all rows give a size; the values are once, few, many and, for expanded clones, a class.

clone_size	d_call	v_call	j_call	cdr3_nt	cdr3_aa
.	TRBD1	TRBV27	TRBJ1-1	TGTGCCAGCAGAACGCCGACAGGGGCCGAAGCTTTCTTT	CASRTPTGAEAFF
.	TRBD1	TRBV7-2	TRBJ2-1	TGTGCCAGCAGCTTCGGAGGACAGGGGCCCCGAAATGAGCAGTTCTTC	CASSFGGQGPRNEQFF
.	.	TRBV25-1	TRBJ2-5	TGTGCCAGCAGTGGGAGCGGGACCCAGTACTTC	CASSGSGTQYF
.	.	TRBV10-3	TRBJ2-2	TGTGCCACCTCTGACACTGTGACCGGGGAGCTGTTTTTT	CATSDTVTGELFF
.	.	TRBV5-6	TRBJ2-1	TGTGCCAGCAGCTTATTGCGGAGTATTAATGAGCAGTTCTTC	CASSLLRSINEQFF
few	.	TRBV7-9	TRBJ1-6	TGTGCCAGCAGCTTAGCCAACACGGAGAATTCACCCCTCCACTTT	CASSLANTENSPLHF
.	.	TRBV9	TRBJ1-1	TGTGCCAGCAGCGTAGACCAGAATAGAGGCACTGAAGCTTTCTTT	CASSVDQNRGTEAFF
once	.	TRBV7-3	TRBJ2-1	TGTGCCAGCAGCGGAGTCAACAATGAGCAGTTCTTC	CASSGVNNEQFF
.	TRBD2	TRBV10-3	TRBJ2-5	TGTGCCATCAGTCAAAGGACTAGCGGACAAGAGACCCAGTACTTC	CAISQRTSGQETQYF
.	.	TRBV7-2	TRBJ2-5	TGTGCCAGCAGCTTGACAGTGCAAGAGACCCAGTACTTC	CASSLTVQETQYF
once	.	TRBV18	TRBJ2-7	TGTGCCAGCTCACCGGGGGCCAGGATAGGAGAGCAGTACTTC	CASSPGARIGEQYF
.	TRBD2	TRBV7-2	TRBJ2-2	TGTGCCAGCAGCGAAGTTAGCGGGAGTCGGGGGGAGCTGTTTTTT	CASSEVSGSRGELFF
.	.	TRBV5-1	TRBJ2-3	TGCGCCAGCAGCTTGGCCATTGACTCAGATACGCAGTATTTT	CASSLAIDSDTQYF
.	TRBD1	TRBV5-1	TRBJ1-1	TGCGCCAGCAGCTCAGGGGGTTCTAGGATGAACACTGAAGCTTTCTTT	CASSSGGSRMNTEAFF
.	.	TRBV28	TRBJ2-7	TGTGCCAGCAGTTTCGGGCTAGCCGGAAACTACGAGCAGTACTTC	CASSFGLAGNYEQYF
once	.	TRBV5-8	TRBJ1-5	TGTGCCAGCAGCCGCGGAGGGGCACTCAGCGGGCAGCCCCAGCATTTT	CASSRGGALSGQPQHF
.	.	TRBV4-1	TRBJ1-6	TGCGCCAGCAGCCAAGATTTGCTAGGAAATTCACCCCTCCACTTT	CASSQDLLGNSPLHF
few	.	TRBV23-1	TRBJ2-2	TGCGCCAGCAGTCGCGAAGATAATACCGGGGAGCTGTTTTTT	CASSREDNTGELFF
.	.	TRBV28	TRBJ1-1	TGTGCCAGCAGTTTACGGGGGGCGAAATTATCGAACACTGAAGCTTTCTTT	CASSLRGAKLSNTEAFF
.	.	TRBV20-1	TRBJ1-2	TGCAGTGCTAGACAGGGGCGCGGCATCGCCTTC	CSARQGRGIAF
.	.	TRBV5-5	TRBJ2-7	TGTGCCAGCAGCTTGGATCCCGCCTACGAGCAGTACTTC	CASSLDPAYEQYF
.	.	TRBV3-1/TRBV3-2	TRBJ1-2	TGTGCCAGCAGCCAACGGGAAGGCTACACCTTC	CASSQREGYTF
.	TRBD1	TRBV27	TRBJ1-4	TGTGCCAGCAGACCATCAGGGGGCGGTGAAAAACTGTTTTTT	CASRPSGGGEKLFF
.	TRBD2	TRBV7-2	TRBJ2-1	TGTGCCAGCAGCCCCCAGGGCGGGAGGTACAATGAGCAGTTCTTC	CASSPQGGRYNEQFF
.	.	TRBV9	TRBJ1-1	TGTGCCAGCAGCGTGCGGGGGGGAGTGGACACTGAAGCTTTCTTT	CASSVRGGVDTEAFF
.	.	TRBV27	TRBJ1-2	TGTGCCAGCAGTTCAAGGGCGACAGCTATGAGCTACACCTTC	CASSSRATAMSYTF
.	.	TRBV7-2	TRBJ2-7	TGTGCCAGCAGCTCTACAGAGGGTATAGGCGAGCAGTACTTC	CASSSTEGIGEQYF
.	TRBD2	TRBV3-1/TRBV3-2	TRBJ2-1	TGTGCCAGCAGCCCACCGGGACTAGCGGGAGGCGGGAATGAGCAGTTCTTC	CASSPPGLAGGGNEQFF
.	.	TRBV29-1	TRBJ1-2	TGCAGCGTCCGAGTGTCATACGGCTACACCTTC	CSVRVSYGYTF
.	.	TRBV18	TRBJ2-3	TGTGCCAGCTCCCCCCTAGGGGGAGACACAGATACGCAGTATTTT	CASSPLGGDTDTQYF
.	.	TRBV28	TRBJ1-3	TGTGCCAGCAGCCCCTTTGGGCCGCAGGCGAACACCATATATTTT	CASSPFGPQANTIYF
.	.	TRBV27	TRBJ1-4	TGTGCCAGCAGTGCTCGGGTTTGGGAAAAACTGTTTTTT	CASSARVWEKLFF
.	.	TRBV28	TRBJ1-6	TGTGCCAGCACCGAGGGCGGGAGCTCCTATAATTCACCCCTCCACTTT	CASTEGGSSYNSPLHF
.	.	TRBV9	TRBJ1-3	TGTGCCAGCAGCGAAGGCGGGGGATCAGGAAACACCATATATTTT	CASSEGGGSGNTIYF
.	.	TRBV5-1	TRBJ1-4	TGCGCCAGCAAACCAAGAACGGGTCGCAGCGGTGAAAAACTGTTTTTT	CASKPRTGRSGEKLFF
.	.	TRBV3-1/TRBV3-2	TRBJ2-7	TGTGCCAGCAGCCAAGATCTGGCTCCGGGCGAGCAGTACTTC	CASSQDLAPGEQYF
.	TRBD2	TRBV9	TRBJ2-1	TGTGCCAGCAGCCACCCGACTAGCGGCGACGCCTATGGGAATGAGCAGTTCTTC	CASSHPTSGDAYGNEQFF
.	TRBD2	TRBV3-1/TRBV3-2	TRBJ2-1	TGTGCCAGCAGCCTTCGGAGCGGGGTCAATGAGCAGTTCTTC	CASSLRSGVNEQFF
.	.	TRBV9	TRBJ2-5	TGTGCCAGCAGCGTAGCTGGAGGGCCGGGGACCCAGTACTTC	CASSVAGGPGTQYF
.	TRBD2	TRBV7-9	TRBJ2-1	TGTGCCAGCAGCACCGGGACTAGCGTTAATGAGCAGTTCTTC	CASSTGTSVNEQFF
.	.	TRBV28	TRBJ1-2	TGTGCCAGCAGTTATTGGACAGATTACTATGGCTACACCTTC	CASSYWTDYYGYTF